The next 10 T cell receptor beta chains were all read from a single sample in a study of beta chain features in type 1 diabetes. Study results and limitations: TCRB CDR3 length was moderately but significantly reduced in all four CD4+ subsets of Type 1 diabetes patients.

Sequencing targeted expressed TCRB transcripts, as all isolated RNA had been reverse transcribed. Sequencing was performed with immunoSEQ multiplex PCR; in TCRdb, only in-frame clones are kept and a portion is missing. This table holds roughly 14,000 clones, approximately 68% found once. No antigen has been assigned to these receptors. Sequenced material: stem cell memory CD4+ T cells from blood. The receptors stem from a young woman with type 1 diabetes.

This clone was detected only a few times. The CDR3 sequence: CSVGLTLETQYF. The CDR3 nucleotides read TGCAGCGTCGGACTGACTTTAGAGACCCAGTACTTC. The J gene is TRBJ2-5, the V gene TRBV29-1; D may be TRBD2 (5 bases). Germline V CDR1 and CDR2: SQVTM, ANQGSEA. V lost 6 bases to trimming and J lost 4 bases, with 12 bases between them. The CDR3 is 12 residues long.

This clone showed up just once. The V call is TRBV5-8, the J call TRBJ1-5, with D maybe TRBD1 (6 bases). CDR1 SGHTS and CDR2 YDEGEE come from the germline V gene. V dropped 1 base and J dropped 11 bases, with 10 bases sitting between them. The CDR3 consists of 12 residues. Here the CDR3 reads CASSLQGRAQHF. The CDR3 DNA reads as TGTGCCAGCAGCTTGCAGGGGCGAGCCCAGCATTTT.

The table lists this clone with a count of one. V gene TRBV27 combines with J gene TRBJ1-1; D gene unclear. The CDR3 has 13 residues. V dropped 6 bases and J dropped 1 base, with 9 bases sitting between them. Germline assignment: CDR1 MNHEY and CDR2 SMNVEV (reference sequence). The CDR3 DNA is TGTGCCAGCAGCTTAGCGGGGAACACTGAAGCTTTCTTT. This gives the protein CASSLAGNTEAFF.

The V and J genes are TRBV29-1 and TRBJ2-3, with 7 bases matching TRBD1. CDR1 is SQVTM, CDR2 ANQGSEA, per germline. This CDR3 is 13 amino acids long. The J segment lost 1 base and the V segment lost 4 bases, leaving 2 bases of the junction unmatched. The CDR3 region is CSVADRGTDTQYF. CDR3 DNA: TGCAGCGTTGCCGACAGGGGCACAGATACGCAGTATTTT.

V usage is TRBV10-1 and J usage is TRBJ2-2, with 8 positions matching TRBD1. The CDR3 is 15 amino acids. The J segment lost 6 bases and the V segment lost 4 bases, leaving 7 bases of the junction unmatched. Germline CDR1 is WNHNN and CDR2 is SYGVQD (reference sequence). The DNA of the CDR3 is TGCGCCAGCAGTGTAGACGCGGACAGGGCCGGGGAGCTGTTTTTT. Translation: CASSVDADRAGELFF.

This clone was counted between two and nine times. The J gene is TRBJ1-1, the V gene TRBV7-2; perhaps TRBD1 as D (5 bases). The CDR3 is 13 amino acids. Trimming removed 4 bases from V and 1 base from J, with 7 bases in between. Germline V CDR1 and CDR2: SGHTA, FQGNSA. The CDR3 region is CASSSGQNTEAFF. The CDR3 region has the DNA TGTGCCAGCAGCTCTGGACAGAACACTGAAGCTTTCTTT.

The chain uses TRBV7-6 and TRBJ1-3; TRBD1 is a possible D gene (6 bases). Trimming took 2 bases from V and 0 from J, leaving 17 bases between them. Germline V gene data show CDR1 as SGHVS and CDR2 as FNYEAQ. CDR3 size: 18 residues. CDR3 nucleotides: TGTGCCAGCAGCTTAAGGGGTGACAGGTCAATCTCTGGAAACACCATATATTTT. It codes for CASSLRGDRSISGNTIYF.

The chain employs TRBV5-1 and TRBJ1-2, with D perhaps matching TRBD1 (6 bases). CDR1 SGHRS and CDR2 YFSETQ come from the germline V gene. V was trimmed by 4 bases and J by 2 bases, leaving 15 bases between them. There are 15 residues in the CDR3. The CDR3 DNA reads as TGCGCCAGCAGCCCCGGATGGGGGCTCAACTATGGCTACACCTTC. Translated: CASSPGWGLNYGYTF.

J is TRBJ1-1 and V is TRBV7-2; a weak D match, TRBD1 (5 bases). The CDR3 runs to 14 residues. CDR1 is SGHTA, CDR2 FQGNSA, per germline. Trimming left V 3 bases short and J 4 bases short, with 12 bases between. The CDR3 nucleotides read TGTGCCAGCAGCTTGAGCCAGGGCGGCACTGAAGCTTTCTTT. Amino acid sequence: CASSLSQGGTEAFF.

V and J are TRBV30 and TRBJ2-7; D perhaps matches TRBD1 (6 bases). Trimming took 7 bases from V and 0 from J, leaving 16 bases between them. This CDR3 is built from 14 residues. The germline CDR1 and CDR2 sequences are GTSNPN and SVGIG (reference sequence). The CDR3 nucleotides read TGTGCCTCGGTGATTGACAGGAGCTCCTACGAGCAGTACTTC. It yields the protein CASVIDRSSYEQYF.